The present entry profiles one T cell receptor (beta chain) with its context. Its target is unknown. The source of the sample is a study of T cell repertoires in cytomegalovirus infection. Study in general: In public TCR beta signatures, there were indications of both CMV infection and matching HLA type. The study, taken as a whole, reports: Dominant in the ex vivo response were TCR beta clonotypes restricted by HLA-C and specific for CMV.

Looked up from germline, CDR1 is SNHLY and CDR2 is FYNNEI. This CDR3 has 16 residues. Trimming at V came to 0 bases and at J to 5 bases, leaving 8 bases not matched to a gene. TCRdb used MiXCR to reprocess the reads, holding one entry per CDR3 protein. The sample shows approximately 590,000 distinct CDR3 sequences, about 40% of them seen only once. The TCR originated in a human donor in good health (CMV status not recorded). Some clones in this sample may be carry-over from other donors' samples. The chain employs TRBV2 and TRBJ2-7; 9 bases agree with TRBD2. Here the sequenced sample was cultured PBMCs, taken from culture after CMV antigen stimulation. CDR3 nucleotides: TGTGCCAGCAGTGAAGCGCTTCCGCGGGAGGGCAACGAGCAGTACTTC. Translation gives CASSEALPREGNEQYF.